This T cell receptor beta chain is from a study of blood T cell repertoires in COVID-19. Looking at the study overall: PBMCs, B-cell-depleted T cells, or T cells provided the cDNA or gDNA that made up the material.

Germline CDR1 is SEHNR and CDR2 is FQNEAQ (reference sequence). V lost 2 bases, J lost 2 bases, and 16 bases lay in between. This CDR3 has 16 amino acids. The age range of participants was about 18 to 100 years, with residence in around 22 US areas. Before they entered the study, exposed participants had met a COVID-19 case within 2 weeks. Source study methods: Reference gene primer amplification gave nucleated cell count estimates. TCRdb keeps only in-frame clones here, not all; method: immunoSEQ multiplex PCR. The V and J calls and clone size come from that table; D and trimming were worked out from the DNA. The sample consists of approximately 220,000 clones, 70% to 90% of them appearing once.

This sequence originates from a young woman who had been exposed to COVID-19. This chain connects TRBV7-9 to TRBJ2-7, with a tentative D call TRBD2 (7 bases). The sample consisted of PBMCs or T cells enriched from blood (not recorded which). CDR3 protein: CASSLSVGGLAYEQYF. CDR3 nucleotide sequence: TGTGCCAGCAGCTTATCGGTCGGGGGGCTTGCCTACGAGCAGTACTTC.